A single sample is the source of the 16 T cell receptor beta chains below, sequenced in a study of cytomegalovirus exposure and HLA in healthy donors. Only in-frame clones appear in the TCRdb table, and some are missing; sequencing was by immunoSEQ multiplex PCR. The top ten hold 1% to 1.5% of the sample, which has roughly 200,000 clones, about 81% seen once. Sequencing was done on a sample of PBMCs. These receptors all come from a woman aged 25 to 45 in good health and CMV-seronegative.

The V and J genes are TRBV2 and TRBJ2-3, with TRBD2 matching over 13 bases. CDR3 length: 20 amino acids. V trimming: 3 bases; J trimming: 2 bases; junction bases outside the gene matches: 14. The V gene's germline CDR1 is SNHLY and CDR2 FYNNEI. The CDR3 loop reads CASSEGLAGRITSPTDTQYF. CDR3 nucleotide sequence: TGTGCCAGCAGTGAGGGACTAGCGGGACGGATTACCTCCCCCACAGATACGCAGTATTTT.

The CDR3 DNA reads as TGTGCCAGCAGTTTAGAGGGTCGGGAACAGCCCCAGCATTTT. Translating it yields CASSLEGREQPQHF. The chain combines TRBV27 with TRBJ1-5; no definite D call. CDR1 and CDR2 (germline): MNHEY, SMNVEV (reference sequence). Trimming took 2 bases from V and 7 from J, leaving 12 bases between them. This CDR3 spans 14 amino acids.

This chain connects TRBV2 to TRBJ2-7, with TRBD1 matching over 9 bases. The CDR3 covers 15 residues. Per the germline V gene, CDR1 is SNHLY and CDR2 is FYNNEI. J was trimmed by 0 bases and V by 2 bases; bases with no gene match: 2. CDR3 bases: TGTGCCAGCAGTGAATGGGACAGGGACTCCTACGAGCAGTACTTC. Translation: CASSEWDRDSYEQYF. The full variable domain, in which reference TRBV2 and TRBJ2-7 provide the parts outside the CDR3, is EPEVTQTPSHQVTQMGQEVILRCVPISNHLYFYWYRQILGQKVEFLVSFYNNEISEKSEIFDDQFSVERPDGSNFTLKIRSTKLEDSAMYFCASSEWDRDSYEQYFGPGTRLTVT.

The CDR3 protein is CASSLLSSGDEQYF. CDR3 nucleotide sequence: TGTGCCAGCAGCTTACTCTCTAGCGGCGATGAGCAGTACTTC. The V gene is TRBV7-9, the J gene TRBJ2-7; 7 nucleotides align to TRBD2. In germline, CDR1 is SEHNR, CDR2 FQNEAQ (reference sequence). V was clipped by 2 bases and J by 7 bases; unmatched bases: 8. There are 14 residues in the CDR3.

The chain has TRBV5-1 and TRBJ2-2; 9 bases agree with TRBD1. This CDR3 spans 16 amino acids. Losses at the gene ends were 3 bases for V and 6 bases for J; bases not matched to a gene: 9. Germline V gene sequence: CDR1 SGHRS, CDR2 YFSETQ. The CDR3 sequence: CASSSPGQGAPGELFF. CDR3 nucleotides: TGCGCCAGCAGCTCGCCGGGACAGGGAGCCCCCGGGGAGCTGTTTTTT.

On this clone: Other DNA sequences of this sample code for an identical CDR3. This chain joins TRBV5-1 and TRBJ2-5, with 8 bases identical to TRBD1. Germline CDR1 reads SGHRS; CDR2 reads YFSETQ. The CDR3 consists of 14 residues. After removal of 5 bases from V and 1 base from J, the junction contained 4 bases not matched to a gene. CDR3 sequence (DNA): TGCGCCAGCAGTCTGACAGGGGTCCAAGAGACCCAGTACTTC. Residues: CASSLTGVQETQYF.

The chain couples TRBV6-5 to TRBJ1-5; D may be TRBD1 (5 bases). Germline CDR1 reads MNHEY; CDR2 reads SVGAGI. The CDR3 loop spans 16 amino acids. V dropped 0 bases and J dropped 6 bases, with 15 bases sitting between them. CDR3 sequence (DNA): TGTGCCAGCAGTTACTCGAGTCCAGGCGGGGGTCAGCCCCAGCATTTT. This translates into CASSYSSPGGGQPQHF.

This rearrangement joins TRBV15 to TRBJ1-4, with TRBD1 matching over 10 bases. J lost 4 bases, V lost 2 bases, and 7 bases had no gene match. Germline V CDR1 and CDR2: LNHNV, YYDKDF (reference sequence). This CDR3 has 17 residues. The CDR3 loop is CATSRFRDRGSNEKLFF. As DNA, the CDR3 is TGTGCCACCAGCAGATTCCGGGACAGGGGTAGTAATGAAAAACTGTTTTTT.

This chain connects TRBV4-1 to TRBJ1-2; D gene unclear. V was shortened by 4 bases and J by 6 bases, with 15 bases between the two germline ends. Germline CDR1 and CDR2: MGHRA and YSYEKL. The CDR3 is 14 residues long. DNA for the CDR3: TGCGCCAGCAGCCTAACGCCGGAACAGAATGGCTACACCTTC. Translating it yields CASSLTPEQNGYTF.

V gene TRBV6-1 combines with J gene TRBJ1-2; D remains ambiguous. Germline V CDR1 and CDR2: MNHNS, SASEGT. Trimming stripped 0 bases from V and 4 bases from J, with 9 bases between. CDR3 length: 14 amino acids. CDR3 loop: CASSEATASYGYTF. The CDR3 DNA reads TGTGCCAGCAGTGAAGCAACAGCCTCCTATGGCTACACCTTC.

This rearrangement joins TRBV18 to TRBJ1-4, with 11 nucleotides matching TRBD1. V dropped 3 bases and J dropped 5; count of bases not matched to a gene: 2. CDR1 KGHSH and CDR2 LQKENI come from the germline V gene. CDR3 length equals 15 residues. CDR3 residues: CASSPGTGGNEKLFF. The CDR3 nucleotides read TGTGCCAGCTCACCGGGGACAGGGGGAAATGAAAAACTGTTTTTT.

This clone was detected only once. In nucleotides, the CDR3 is TGTGCCAGCAGTTATCTGAACACCGGGGAGCTGTTTTTT. Translated, it gives CASSYLNTGELFF. V and J are TRBV6-1 and TRBJ2-2; D unresolved. The V end lost 5 bases, the J end lost 1 base, and 5 bases lay between the germline ends. The CDR3 contains 13 residues. The germline V gene has CDR1 MNHNS and CDR2 SASEGT.

The chain couples TRBV19 to TRBJ1-1, with 7 bases identical to TRBD1. This CDR3 is 14 amino acids long. In germline, CDR1 is LNHDA, CDR2 SQIVND (reference sequence). V lost 7 bases to trimming and J lost 1 base; unmatched junction nucleotides: 6. CDR3 amino acids: CASTQRTGNTEAFF. CDR3 sequence (DNA): TGTGCCAGTACCCAACGGACAGGGAACACTGAAGCTTTCTTT.

Here the CDR3 DNA reads TGTGCCAGCGCCACATACGAAAGGACAGGGACCGGCTACACCTTC. Its protein is CASATYERTGTGYTF. This chain joins TRBV6-5 and TRBJ1-2; 8 bases map to TRBD1. Looked up from germline, CDR1 is MNHEY and CDR2 is SVGAGI. The CDR3 loop spans 15 amino acids. V dropped 8 bases and J dropped 8; count of bases not matched to a gene: 16.

This chain joins TRBV23-1 and TRBJ1-2; D gene uncertain. TRBV23-1 is an ORF, and what it does is uncertain. This CDR3 has 13 residues. The V end was cut by 0 bases, the J end by 6 bases, with 8 bases between. The CDR3 sequence: CASSQSSRDGYTF. CDR3 in DNA: TGCGCCAGCAGTCAATCTAGTCGGGATGGCTACACCTTC.

The CDR3: CASSGRGTPSGYTF. The DNA for the CDR3 is TGTGCCAGCAGTGGCCGGGGGACCCCGAGCGGCTACACCTTC. The chain uses TRBV2 and TRBJ1-2, with D possibly being TRBD1 (5 bases). The CDR3 contains 14 residues. The germline CDR1 and CDR2 sequences are SNHLY and FYNNEI. Deletions cut 4 bases from V and 8 bases from J, with 17 bases between.